One sample yielded the 2 T cell receptor beta chains listed below, sequenced in a study of CD8+CD57+ T cells in acquired aplastic anemia. Profiling of TCR beta VDJ combinations and CDR3 sequences used genomic DNA as template. Via MiXCR, TCRdb re-called the reads, giving one row per CDR3 protein. This sample has around 200,000 distinct CDR3 sequences; roughly 60% occur once, and the top ten carry approximately 40%. By flow cytometry, patients selected for sequencing had shown an expansion of CD8+CD57+ cells. Sequenced: sorted CD4+, CD8+, or CD8+CD57+ T cells (not recorded which) from PBMCs. The receptors were gathered from a human donor with aplastic anemia.

The rearrangement joins TRBV10-2 to TRBJ1-1; 7 bases fit TRBD1. Looked up from germline, CDR1 is WSHSY and CDR2 is SAAADI. The CDR3 length is 15 residues. V shed 3 bases and J 4 bases; nucleotides not matched to a gene: 8. The CDR3 bases are TGCGCCAGCAGTGATAAGTGGGGACAGCCCACTGAAGCTTTCTTT. Encoded protein: CASSDKWGQPTEAFF.

The chain uses TRBV20-1 and TRBJ1-1; D is uncertain. The V end was cut by 5 bases, the J end by 3 bases, with 13 bases between. The germline CDR1 and CDR2 sequences are DFQATT and SNEGSKA (reference sequence). There are 13 residues in the CDR3. The CDR3 here is CSAPAPSDTEAFF. The CDR3 DNA sequence: TGCAGTGCTCCGGCCCCTTCGGACACTGAAGCTTTCTTT.